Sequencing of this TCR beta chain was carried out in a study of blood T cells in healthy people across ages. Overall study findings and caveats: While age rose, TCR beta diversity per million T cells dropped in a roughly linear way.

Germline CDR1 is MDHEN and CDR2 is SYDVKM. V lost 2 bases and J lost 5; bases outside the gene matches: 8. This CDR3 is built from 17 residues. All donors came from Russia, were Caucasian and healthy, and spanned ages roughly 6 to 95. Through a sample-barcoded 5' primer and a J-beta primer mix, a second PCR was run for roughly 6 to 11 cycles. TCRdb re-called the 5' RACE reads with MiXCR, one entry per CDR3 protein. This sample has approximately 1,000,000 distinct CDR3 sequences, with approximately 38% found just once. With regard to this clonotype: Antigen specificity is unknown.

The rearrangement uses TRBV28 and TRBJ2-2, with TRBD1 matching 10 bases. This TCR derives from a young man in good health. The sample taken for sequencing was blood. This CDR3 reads CASSLRGQGLRTGELFF. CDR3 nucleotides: TGTGCCAGCAGTTTAAGGGGACAGGGGCTTAGGACCGGGGAGCTGTTTTTT.